These 32 T cell receptor beta chains were sequenced from one sample in a study of technical replicates of blood from a few donors. Assay used: immunoSEQ multiplex PCR; TCRdb lists only in-frame clones, some missing. This sample has more than 90,000 clones, with approximately 96% found just once. The sequenced sample was T cells isolated from PBMCs. These receptors all stem from a human donor in good health.

This chain joins TRBV2 and TRBJ1-2; maybe TRBD1 (6 bases). Germline V lookup: CDR1 SNHLY, CDR2 FYNNEI. This CDR3 has 12 residues. The V end lost 4 bases, the J end lost 4 bases, and 7 bases lay between the germline ends. This chain's CDR3 is CASSARGYGYTF. CDR3 sequence (DNA): TGTGCCAGCAGTGCCAGGGGCTATGGCTACACCTTC. The whole variable domain, remainder taken from reference TRBV2 and TRBJ1-2, is EPEVTQTPSHQVTQMGQEVILRCVPISNHLYFYWYRQILGQKVEFLVSFYNNEISEKSEIFDDQFSVERPDGSNFTLKIRSTKLEDSAMYFCASSARGYGYTFGSGTRLTVV.

A word on this clone: Germline and junction disagree at one end, which may indicate a read error. The chain combines TRBV6-5 with TRBJ1-1; D is perhaps TRBD1 (6 bases). The CDR3 runs 13 residues. Germline V gene lookup returns CDR1 MNHEY and CDR2 SVGAGI. The CDR3 region has the DNA TGTGCCGGCAGGCAGGGGTTCCGCACTGAAGCTTTCTTT. Translation gives CAGRQGFRTEAFF.

This rearrangement joins TRBV10-3 to TRBJ2-3; a weak D match, TRBD2 (6 bases). The V and J ends lost 6 bases and 4 bases respectively, with 14 bases between them. CDR1 is ENHRY, CDR2 SYGVKD, per germline. The CDR3 is made up of 14 amino acids. The CDR3 sequence: CAIRGAREADTQYF. For the CDR3, the DNA is TGTGCCATCAGGGGAGCCAGGGAGGCAGATACGCAGTATTTT.

This sequence joins TRBV28 and TRBJ1-1; the D gene is possibly TRBD1 (5 bases). The CDR3 consists of 14 residues. Germline values: CDR1 MDHEN, CDR2 SYDVKM. V was shortened by 1 base and J by 3 bases, with 9 bases between the two germline ends. The CDR3 region has the DNA TGTGCCAGCAGTTTATATTCCAGGGACACTGAAGCTTTCTTT. Translating it yields CASSLYSRDTEAFF.

The chain joins TRBV7-6 to TRBJ1-3; D ambiguous. Germline CDR1 reads SGHVS; CDR2 reads FNYEAQ. V shed 5 bases and J shed 8 bases, with 7 bases lying between them. This CDR3 region has 11 residues. For the CDR3, the DNA is TGTGCCAGCAGCCCCGGGGACACCATATATTTT. Translating gives CASSPGDTIYF.

The V call is TRBV19, the J call TRBJ1-5; D remains unclear. This CDR3 is built from 13 residues. Trimming cost V 8 bases and J 0 bases, with 8 bases left between them. The germline V gene encodes CDR1 LNHDA and CDR2 SQIVND (reference sequence). The CDR3 nucleotides read TGTGCCAGTGGACTGTATAGCAATCAGCCCCAGCATTTT. Amino acid sequence: CASGLYSNQPQHF. Drawing the rest from reference TRBV19 and TRBJ1-5, the complete variable domain is DGGITQSPKYLFRKEGQNVTLSCEQNLNHDAMYWYRQDPGQGLRLIYYSQIVNDFQKGDIAEGYSVSREKKESFPLTVTSAQKNPTAFYLCASGLYSNQPQHFGDGTRLSIL.

The chain links TRBV27 to TRBJ2-5; D is possibly TRBD1 (6 bases). This CDR3 contains 14 residues. Germline loops: CDR1 MNHEY, CDR2 SMNVEV (reference sequence). The ends were cut back, 9 bases at V and 0 bases at J, with 14 bases in the middle. In nucleotides, the CDR3 is TGTGCCAGTGCAGGGGATCCGTACCAAGAGACCCAGTACTTC. It codes for CASAGDPYQETQYF.

J is TRBJ2-1 and V is TRBV4-1; 7 nucleotides match TRBD2. Germline V lookup: CDR1 MGHRA, CDR2 YSYEKL. The trim removed 4 bases at V and 9 bases at J, leaving 15 bases unmatched. CDR3 length: 16 amino acids. The CDR3 DNA sequence: TGCGCCAGCAGCCGGACCGCGGGGGAGGAGTCGGGTGAGCAGTTCTTC. Translation gives CASSRTAGEESGEQFF.

The chain joins TRBV6-5 to TRBJ2-5; no clear D. V was trimmed by 4 bases and J by 5 bases, leaving 11 bases between them. This CDR3 has 13 amino acids. Germline loops: CDR1 MNHEY, CDR2 SVGAGI. The CDR3: CASSFSARETQYF. The CDR3 DNA reads as TGTGCCAGCAGTTTCTCGGCTAGGGAGACCCAGTACTTC.

The chain employs TRBV5-1 and TRBJ1-2; 7 nucleotides align to TRBD1. CDR3 length: 15 residues. V gave up 0 bases and J gave up 3 bases; unmatched junction bases: 5. Germline V lookup: CDR1 SGHRS, CDR2 YFSETQ. CDR3 in amino acids: CASSLDRGVDYGYTF. CDR3 nucleotides: TGCGCCAGCAGCTTGGACAGGGGAGTAGACTATGGCTACACCTTC. Full variable domain (remainder filled in from reference TRBV5-1 and TRBJ1-2): KAGVTQTPRYLIKTRGQQVTLSCSPISGHRSVSWYQQTPGQGLQFLFEYFSETQRNKGNFPGRFSGRQFSNSRSEMNVSTLELGDSALYLCASSLDRGVDYGYTFGSGTRLTVV.

The V gene is TRBV6-5, the J gene TRBJ1-3; possibly TRBD1 for D (6 bases). The CDR3 has 15 amino acids. V was cut by 6 bases and J by 0 bases, with 12 bases left in between. In germline, CDR1 is MNHEY, CDR2 SVGAGI. DNA of the CDR3: TGTGCCAGCAGACCGGGACAAAGCTCTGGAAACACCATATATTTT. Its translation: CASRPGQSSGNTIYF.

The J gene is TRBJ2-7, the V gene TRBV7-9; TRBD2 matches at 7 bases. With 5 bases clipped from V and 5 bases from J, the junction kept 12 bases outside the gene matches. This CDR3 spans 15 amino acids. From germline, CDR1 is SEHNR and CDR2 FQNEAQ (reference sequence). The CDR3 here is CASSPRSGMVDEQYF. CDR3 coding DNA: TGTGCCAGCAGCCCTAGAAGCGGGATGGTCGACGAGCAGTACTTC.

V usage is TRBV15 and J usage is TRBJ2-4, with TRBD1 matching 9 bases. The trim removed 5 bases at V and 1 base at J, leaving 6 bases unmatched. CDR3 length equals 16 residues. Germline values: CDR1 LNHNV, CDR2 YYDKDF (reference sequence). The CDR3 DNA reads TGTGCCACCAGCGGGGGGACAGGGTTTGCCAAAAACATTCAGTACTTC. It specifies CATSGGTGFAKNIQYF.

CDR3 nucleotides: TGCGCCAGCAGCCATGGTATCGGCGGCAGAGGCACAGATACGCAGTATTTT. Translated, it gives CASSHGIGGRGTDTQYF. J is TRBJ2-3 and V is TRBV4-1; D gene unclear. Trimming left V 3 bases short and J 1 base short, with 17 bases between. The CDR3 consists of 17 residues. In germline, CDR1 is MGHRA, CDR2 YSYEKL.

The chain couples TRBV7-9 to TRBJ2-6; the match to TRBD1 covers 10 bases. The CDR3 is 19 residues long. J lost 2 bases, V lost 5 bases, and 12 bases had no gene match. Germline CDR1 reads SEHNR; CDR2 reads FQNEAQ (reference sequence). The CDR3 loop is CASSPVDRGYVAGANVLTF. The CDR3 bases are TGTGCCAGCAGCCCTGTGGACAGGGGGTACGTAGCTGGGGCCAACGTCCTGACTTTC.

The chain employs TRBV6-4 and TRBJ2-3; TRBD2 agrees at 10 bases. Trimming removed 0 bases from V and 6 bases from J; junction bases left unmatched: 6. The CDR3 length is 16 residues. Germline-derived CDR1 and CDR2 are MRHNA and SNTAGT. CDR3 sequence (DNA): TGTGCCAGCAGTGACTCGACCAGCGGGGGGGCGGATACGCAGTATTTT. Amino acid sequence: CASSDSTSGGADTQYF.

The V and J genes are TRBV5-4 and TRBJ2-3; a weak D match, TRBD2 (6 bases). CDR1 is SGHNT, CDR2 YYREEE, per germline (reference sequence). The CDR3 runs to 14 residues. V was trimmed by 2 bases and J by 2 bases, leaving 9 bases between them. Written as DNA, the CDR3 is TGTGCCAGCAGCTTTGGCGGGATCACAGATACGCAGTATTTT. It yields the protein CASSFGGITDTQYF.

This chain joins TRBV5-4 and TRBJ1-2; 7 bases align to TRBD1. The germline CDR1 and CDR2 sequences are SGHNT and YYREEE (reference sequence). This CDR3 contains 15 residues. V lost 2 bases to trimming and J lost 4 bases; unmatched junction nucleotides: 8. The CDR3 region has the DNA TGTGCCAGCAGCTTCGACAGGGCCACCCTCTATGGCTACACCTTC. This gives the protein CASSFDRATLYGYTF.

This chain links TRBV5-1 with TRBJ2-3, with 7 bases identical to TRBD1. Germline V gives CDR1 SGHRS, CDR2 YFSETQ. This CDR3 contains 15 residues. V dropped 4 bases and J dropped 2; count of bases not matched to a gene: 7. CDR3 sequence reads: CASSRPGTDTDTQYF. The DNA for the CDR3 is TGCGCCAGCAGCAGACCCGGGACAGACACAGATACGCAGTATTTT. Together with reference TRBV5-1 and TRBJ2-3, the CDR3 gives the full variable domain: KAGVTQTPRYLIKTRGQQVTLSCSPISGHRSVSWYQQTPGQGLQFLFEYFSETQRNKGNFPGRFSGRQFSNSRSEMNVSTLELGDSALYLCASSRPGTDTDTQYFGPGTRLTVL.

V is TRBV4-2 and J is TRBJ2-7; TRBD2 is a possible D gene (6 bases). CDR1 and CDR2 from the germline V gene are LGHNA and YNFKEQ. The length of the CDR3 is 15 residues. V lost 0 bases and J lost 3, with 12 bases in between. CDR3 DNA sequence: TGTGCCAGCAGCCAAGACGCGGGGAGAGGCTACGAGCAGTACTTC. This encodes CASSQDAGRGYEQYF.

The rearrangement joins TRBV18 to TRBJ2-5; 7 positions match TRBD1. Germline V gene lookup returns CDR1 KGHSH and CDR2 LQKENI. V lost 3 bases to trimming and J lost 5 bases; unmatched junction nucleotides: 0. The CDR3 covers 12 residues. The CDR3 DNA follows: TGTGCCAGCTCACCGACAGGGGAGACCCAGTACTTC. It translates to CASSPTGETQYF.

The chain combines TRBV2 with TRBJ1-2; 8 bases map to TRBD1. This CDR3 is 16 amino acids long. Germline assignment: CDR1 SNHLY and CDR2 FYNNEI. J was trimmed by 4 bases and V by 6 bases; bases with no gene match: 13. The CDR3 sequence is CASRGDRWAGAYGYTF. DNA for the CDR3: TGTGCCAGCAGGGGGGACAGGTGGGCAGGGGCCTATGGCTACACCTTC.

The J gene is TRBJ2-3, the V gene TRBV6-1; D might be TRBD2 (6 bases). V lost 5 bases and J lost 6, with 9 bases in between. The length of the CDR3 is 12 residues. Looked up from germline, CDR1 is MNHNS and CDR2 is SASEGT. CDR3 in DNA: TGTGCCAGCAGTCGGAGCGGGGATACGCAGTATTTT. Its translation is CASSRSGDTQYF.

V usage is TRBV12-5 and J usage is TRBJ1-1; D gene uncertain. The CDR3 spans 13 residues. The V end lost 1 base, the J end lost 7 bases, and 10 bases lay between the germline ends. The V gene's germline CDR1 is LGHNT and CDR2 FRNRAP. DNA for the CDR3: TGTGCTAGTGGTTTGGACCTACAGAATGAAGCTTTCTTT. Its protein product is CASGLDLQNEAFF.

This rearrangement joins TRBV6-5 to TRBJ2-6; 10 bases fit TRBD2. From germline, CDR1 is MNHEY and CDR2 SVGAGI. V lost 2 bases to trimming and J lost 11 bases; unmatched junction nucleotides: 9. This CDR3 has 16 residues. CDR3 residues: CASSYEKRGGTYVLTF. The CDR3 bases are TGTGCCAGCAGTTACGAGAAGCGGGGGGGGACGTACGTCCTGACTTTC.

V usage is TRBV27 and J usage is TRBJ2-4, with 9 nucleotides matching TRBD1. Germline V gene lookup returns CDR1 MNHEY and CDR2 SMNVEV (reference sequence). The CDR3 consists of 16 residues. Trimming took 6 bases from V and 1 from J; bases not matched to a gene: 7. The CDR3, as DNA: TGTGCCAGCAGGCGAACAGGGGGCAATGCCAAAAACATTCAGTACTTC. Protein product: CASRRTGGNAKNIQYF.

The CDR3 region has the DNA TGCGCCAGCAGGGCCATCACAAGGGGGATTAATGAAAAACTGTTTTTT. This codes for CASRAITRGINEKLFF. J is TRBJ1-4 and V is TRBV5-1, with D possibly matching TRBD1 (6 bases). CDR1 and CDR2 (germline): SGHRS, YFSETQ. The CDR3 totals 16 residues. Trimming removed 5 bases from V and 4 bases from J, with 18 bases in between.

The rearrangement uses TRBV28 and TRBJ2-7, with D unclear. CDR1 is MDHEN, CDR2 SYDVKM, per germline. V lost 6 bases and J lost 2, with 14 bases in between. The CDR3 runs 14 residues. The CDR3 DNA reads TGTGCCAGCAGACAGCCGGCAGCTACCTACGAGCAGTACTTC. As protein: CASRQPAATYEQYF.

This clone came up once. The V call is TRBV2, the J call TRBJ2-2; D gene uncertain. Germline CDR1 is SNHLY and CDR2 is FYNNEI. Trimming cost V 7 bases and J 4 bases, with 13 bases left between them. The CDR3 has 14 residues. DNA for the CDR3: TGTGCCAGCAATCGAGTACGGTCCACCGGGGAGCTGTTTTTT. It is translated as CASNRVRSTGELFF.

CDR3 DNA: TGTGCCAGCAGTCCACCCGGACAGTTAACAGATACGCAGTATTTT. As protein: CASSPPGQLTDTQYF. This chain links TRBV6-5 with TRBJ2-3, with a possible D match to TRBD1 (6 bases). V lost 5 bases, J lost 3 bases, and 15 bases lay in between. Looked up from germline, CDR1 is MNHEY and CDR2 is SVGAGI. This CDR3 is 15 amino acids long.

J is TRBJ2-5 and V is TRBV5-1; 9 nucleotides agree with TRBD2. The V gene end was trimmed by 0 bases and the J gene end by 0 bases; junction bases not matched to a gene: 3. CDR3 length: 16 residues. Germline V gene data show CDR1 as SGHRS and CDR2 as YFSETQ. CDR3 amino acids: CASSLAPSGDQETQYF. CDR3 nucleotide sequence: TGCGCCAGCAGCTTGGCCCCTAGCGGGGACCAAGAGACCCAGTACTTC.

This chain connects TRBV5-1 to TRBJ1-2, with 7 bases identical to TRBD1. Germline-derived CDR1 and CDR2 are SGHRS and YFSETQ. The V gene end was trimmed by 4 bases and the J gene end by 3 bases; junction bases not matched to a gene: 6. The length of the CDR3 is 14 residues. This CDR3 is CASSLRTGYYGYTF. DNA of the CDR3: TGCGCCAGCAGCCTAAGGACAGGCTACTATGGCTACACCTTC.